Following are 13 T cell receptor beta chains from one sample sequenced in a study of T cell responses to AZD1222 COVID-19 vaccine. TCRdb's copy holds only in-frame clones and misses some; the assay was immunoSEQ multiplex PCR. The table includes around 130,000 clones, 80% to 90% detected once. This sample comprised peripheral blood, obtained on day 0 of AZD1222 vaccination. The receptors stem from an adult in good health.

The V call is TRBV30, the J call TRBJ1-1; 7 bases map to TRBD1. V was clipped by 3 bases and J by 1 base; unmatched bases: 5. Germline CDR1 and CDR2: GTSNPN and SVGIG (reference sequence). The CDR3 has 14 amino acids. The CDR3 sequence: CAWSARGGNTEAFF. CDR3 nucleotide sequence: TGTGCCTGGAGCGCCAGGGGGGGGAACACTGAAGCTTTCTTT.

This clone was counted a single time. The V gene is TRBV19, the J gene TRBJ1-2, with D tentatively TRBD1 (5 bases). Trimming removed 7 bases from V and 7 bases from J, with 22 bases in between. CDR3 length: 15 amino acids. Germline V gene sequence: CDR1 LNHDA, CDR2 SQIVND (reference sequence). CDR3 region: CASNAPGVPISGYTF. The DNA for the CDR3 is TGTGCCAGTAATGCCCCGGGGGTTCCAATCTCTGGCTACACCTTC.

A word on this clone: Other DNA sequences from this sample encode an identical CDR3 as well. J is TRBJ1-5 and V is TRBV30; D not certain. Germline-derived CDR1 and CDR2 are GTSNPN and SVGIG (reference sequence). There are 13 residues in the CDR3. V was cut by 0 bases and J by 5 bases, with 8 bases left in between. CDR3: CAWSVQDHQPQHF. In DNA form, the CDR3 reads TGTGCCTGGAGTGTGCAGGACCATCAGCCCCAGCATTTT.

This sequence joins TRBV27 and TRBJ2-1; D gene ambiguous. This CDR3 comprises 14 residues. From germline, CDR1 is MNHEY and CDR2 SMNVEV (reference sequence). Between the trimmed V and J ends, which lost 0 bases and 5 bases, there was a span of 8 bases. The CDR3 spells CASSLSARDNEQFF. The DNA of the CDR3 is TGTGCCAGCAGTTTATCGGCTAGAGACAATGAGCAGTTCTTC.

V is TRBV19 and J is TRBJ1-4; D unclear. The length of the CDR3 is 11 residues. CDR1 LNHDA and CDR2 SQIVND come from the germline V gene (reference sequence). V was clipped by 9 bases and J by 8 bases, with 10 bases between them. The CDR3 region is CARLDQEKLFF. CDR3 DNA sequence: TGTGCCAGGTTGGATCAGGAAAAACTGTTTTTT.

The V gene is TRBV7-8, the J gene TRBJ2-5; the D is unclear. Trimming took off 4 bases at V and 4 bases at J, with 16 bases between the two ends. CDR1 and CDR2 (germline): SGHVS, FQNEAQ. The CDR3 contains 15 residues. The CDR3 DNA reads TGTGCCAGCAGCTCTGGTAGACCGGTTCGAGAGACCCAGTACTTC. Amino acids: CASSSGRPVRETQYF.

V is TRBV5-8 and J is TRBJ1-4; TRBD1 might be the D (5 bases). V lost 4 bases to trimming and J lost 5 bases, with 12 bases between them. The germline V gene encodes CDR1 SGHTS and CDR2 YDEGEE. The CDR3 runs 14 residues. CDR3 amino acids: CASSPGRGNEKLFF. CDR3 coding DNA: TGTGCCAGCAGCCCCGGTAGGGGCAATGAAAAACTGTTTTTT.

V gene TRBV4-3 combines with J gene TRBJ1-3; 9 nucleotides match TRBD1. This CDR3 comprises 16 residues. Per the germline V gene, CDR1 is LGHNA and CDR2 is YSLEER. The V gene end was trimmed by 2 bases and the J gene end by 5 bases; junction bases not matched to a gene: 7. The CDR3 sequence: CASSQQNDRGRNTIYF. CDR3 DNA sequence: TGCGCCAGCAGCCAACAAAACGACAGGGGGAGAAACACCATATATTTT.

The J gene is TRBJ1-4, the V gene TRBV14, with 10 bases aligning to TRBD1. Trimming took 4 bases from V and 0 from J; bases not matched to a gene: 11. Germline CDR1 reads SGHDN; CDR2 reads FVKESK. CDR3 length equals 19 residues. The CDR3 loop is CASSPAWDRGLATNEKLFF. The CDR3 DNA reads TGTGCCAGCAGCCCCGCTTGGGACAGGGGACTTGCAACTAATGAAAAACTGTTTTTT.

V and J are TRBV11-2 and TRBJ1-6, with unresolved D. The CDR3 consists of 13 residues. Germline CDR1 and CDR2: SGHAT and FQNNGV. V was shortened by 0 bases and J by 10 bases, with 7 bases between the two germline ends. The CDR3 region is CASSLDSLSPLHF. The CDR3 nucleotides read TGTGCCAGCAGCTTAGACAGCTTATCACCCCTCCACTTT.

The chain employs TRBV4-1 and TRBJ1-1, with D uncertain. CDR1 is MGHRA, CDR2 YSYEKL, per germline. Between the trimmed V and J ends, which lost 6 bases and 1 base, there was a span of 12 bases. There are 14 residues in the CDR3. The CDR3 DNA is TGCGCCAGCAGACTTGGACGGACGAACACTGAAGCTTTCTTT. Translating gives CASRLGRTNTEAFF.

CDR3 loop: CASSLRTGFSYEQYF. For the CDR3, the DNA is TGCGCCAGCAGCTTGAGGACAGGGTTTAGCTACGAGCAGTACTTC. This chain connects TRBV5-1 to TRBJ2-7; 8 bases are shared with TRBD1. Germline V gives CDR1 SGHRS, CDR2 YFSETQ. This CDR3 is built from 15 residues. V shed 1 base and J 3 bases; nucleotides not matched to a gene: 6.

The V gene is TRBV7-2, the J gene TRBJ1-5; weak D call: TRBD1 (5 bases). V lost 5 bases and J lost 1, with 15 bases in between. Germline CDR1 and CDR2: SGHTA and FQGNSA. This CDR3 comprises 16 residues. The CDR3 region has the DNA TGTGCCAGCAGCCCAATGGGACGAGTGAGCAATCAGCCCCAGCATTTT. It yields the protein CASSPMGRVSNQPQHF.